The 12 T cell receptor beta chains reported below all come from one sample, sequenced in a study of T-cell memory formation after mild COVID-19. From the 5' RACE reads, TCRdb called clonotypes with MiXCR, one entry per CDR3 protein. Of under 250,000 distinct CDR3 sequences listed, under 30% were seen once; the top ten hold approximately 10%. The sample comprised PBMCs or a T cell subset sorted from them (not recorded which). The receptor set was obtained from an adult woman who had mild COVID-19 (a few samples of this study predate the infection). Cell type and time point are not known.

The chain carries TRBV24-1 and TRBJ2-7; no clear D gene. Germline values: CDR1 KGHDR, CDR2 SFDVKD. The CDR3 is made up of 13 amino acids. Trimming took 4 bases from V and 5 from J, leaving 11 bases between them. CDR3 loop: CATSEAVRDEQYF. The CDR3 DNA reads as TGTGCCACCAGTGAGGCGGTTCGAGACGAGCAGTACTTC.

The chain employs TRBV5-1 and TRBJ2-7, with TRBD2 matching over 11 bases. This CDR3 comprises 18 residues. Losses at the gene ends were 0 bases for V and 0 bases for J; bases not matched to a gene: 8. Germline V gene lookup returns CDR1 SGHRS and CDR2 YFSETQ. As DNA, the CDR3 is TGCGCCAGCAGCTTGGGTGTCTGGACTAGCGGGTACTCCTACGAGCAGTACTTC. As protein: CASSLGVWTSGYSYEQYF.

There are a few counts of this clonotype. This chain uses TRBV29-1 with TRBJ2-1; D gene ambiguous. The germline V gene encodes CDR1 SQVTM and CDR2 ANQGSEA. The CDR3 extends over 12 amino acids. V shed 5 bases and J shed 0 bases, with 5 bases lying between them. For the CDR3, the DNA is TGCAGCGTTCTCCCCTCCTACAATGAGCAGTTCTTC. Amino acid sequence: CSVLPSYNEQFF.

Points on this clonotype: A junction boundary mismatches the germline segment, possibly from a read error. J is TRBJ2-5 and V is TRBV7-2, with 8 bases aligning to TRBD2. The CDR3 contains 11 residues. Germline V gene data show CDR1 as SGHTA and CDR2 as FQGNSA. The CDR3: CASSLHSGSFF. CDR3 bases: TGTGCCAGCAGCTTACACAGCGGGAGTTTCTTC.

This chain links TRBV5-6 with TRBJ2-1, with a possible D match to TRBD2 (6 bases). CDR3 length equals 14 residues. Germline CDR1 is SGHDT and CDR2 is YYEEEE. Trimming removed 4 bases from V and 8 bases from J, with 16 bases in between. Here the CDR3 DNA reads TGTGCCAGCAGCGGGATACTAGCCGCGGATGAGCAGTTCTTC. This sequence encodes CASSGILAADEQFF.

There are a few counts of this clonotype. The chain recombines TRBV6-1 with TRBJ2-1, with D unclear. In germline, CDR1 is MNHNS, CDR2 SASEGT. CDR3 length: 15 residues. CDR3 protein: CAAGAATRINNEQFF. CDR3 sequence (DNA): TGTGCGGCCGGAGCCGCGACAAGAATTAACAATGAGCAGTTCTTC.

The CDR3 sequence is CASSPPGGEQYF. DNA of the CDR3: TGTGCCAGCTCACCACCGGGAGGCGAGCAGTACTTC. V is TRBV18 and J is TRBJ2-7; the D gene is possibly TRBD2 (6 bases). This CDR3 region has 12 residues. CDR1 KGHSH and CDR2 LQKENI come from the germline V gene. The V end lost 0 bases, the J end lost 6 bases, and 6 bases lay between the germline ends.

This clonotype occurred a few times. This chain links TRBV15 with TRBJ2-1; D uncertain. Germline assignment: CDR1 LNHNV and CDR2 YYDKDF (reference sequence). Trimming removed 6 bases from V and 6 bases from J, with 6 bases in between. The CDR3 runs to 11 residues. The CDR3 nucleotides read TGTGCCACCAGTATCTTCAATGAGCAGTTCTTC. This codes for CATSIFNEQFF.

This clonotype appeared a few times. This chain uses TRBV7-2 with TRBJ2-7; TRBD1 might be the D (6 bases). Per germline, CDR1 SGHTA and CDR2 FQGNSA. V was pared by 5 bases and J by 0 bases, with 14 bases between. This CDR3 comprises 15 residues. The CDR3 here is CASSAGAGASYEQYF. The DNA for the CDR3 is TGTGCCAGCAGCGCCGGGGCAGGGGCCTCCTACGAGCAGTACTTC.

The table lists this clonotype with many counts. The chain is built from TRBV20-1 and TRBJ1-5, with unresolved D. V gave up 0 bases and J gave up 2 bases, with 5 bases separating them. In germline, CDR1 is DFQATT, CDR2 SNEGSKA (reference sequence). The CDR3 is 13 residues long. The CDR3 DNA sequence: TGCAGTGCTAGAGATGGGGGCAATCAGCCCCAGCATTTT. It specifies CSARDGGNQPQHF.

This chain connects TRBV29-1 to TRBJ2-4; 8 bases line up with TRBD1. This CDR3 is 14 amino acids long. The V gene end was trimmed by 4 bases and the J gene end by 6 bases; junction bases not matched to a gene: 8. Per the germline V gene, CDR1 is SQVTM and CDR2 is ANQGSEA. The CDR3 region is CSVGQGSVRNIQYF. DNA for the CDR3: TGCAGCGTTGGACAGGGGAGTGTTAGAAACATTCAGTACTTC.

The rearrangement links TRBV19 to TRBJ1-1; tentative D call: TRBD1 (5 bases). Trimming took off 2 bases at V and 1 base at J, with 8 bases between the two ends. The CDR3 spans 14 residues. Germline V lookup: CDR1 LNHDA, CDR2 SQIVND (reference sequence). The CDR3 DNA reads as TGTGCCAGTAGTATATGGGGACGGAACACTGAAGCTTTCTTT. Encoded protein: CASSIWGRNTEAFF.